The 27 T cell receptor beta chains reported below all come from one sample, sequenced in a study of T cells after yellow fever vaccination. From the 5' RACE reads, TCRdb called clonotypes with MiXCR, one entry per CDR3 protein. The table records approximately 580,000 distinct CDR3 sequences, about a sixth of them present only once. The source was PBMCs, collected 5 days after the first yellow fever vaccination. The source is a man between 18 and 29 years old who received the YFV17D yellow fever vaccine.

This clonotype appeared a few times. The J gene is TRBJ1-1, the V gene TRBV7-2; D not resolved. The ends were cut back, 1 base at V and 1 base at J, with 7 bases in the middle. The length of the CDR3 is 14 residues. Germline loops: CDR1 SGHTA, CDR2 FQGNSA. The CDR3: CASSLVERNTEAFF. CDR3 coding DNA: TGTGCCAGCAGCTTAGTGGAACGGAACACTGAAGCTTTCTTT.

At least ten counts were recorded for this clonotype. V usage is TRBV7-2 and J usage is TRBJ1-2; tentative D call: TRBD1 (5 bases). Trimming shortened V by 5 bases and J by 0 bases, and 7 bases separated the two germline ends. CDR1 and CDR2 from the germline V gene are SGHTA and FQGNSA. The CDR3 spans 13 residues. CDR3 DNA: TGTGCCAGCAGCCCACAGGCTAACTATGGCTACACCTTC. This encodes CASSPQANYGYTF.

This clonotype was recorded many times. The chain uses TRBV9 and TRBJ1-6, with 8 positions matching TRBD1. V shed 3 bases, J shed 8 bases, and the junction held 10 bases outside the gene matches. Germline V gene lookup returns CDR1 SGDLS and CDR2 YYNGEE. The length of the CDR3 is 16 residues. This chain's CDR3 is CASSAHPGQADSPLHF. The CDR3 DNA reads TGTGCCAGCAGCGCCCACCCGGGACAGGCGGATTCACCCCTCCACTTT.

CDR3 sequence (DNA): TGTGCCAGCAGTCCGCTTAAGAGAGACTCTGGAAACACCATATATTTT. Its translation: CASSPLKRDSGNTIYF. The rearrangement links TRBV27 to TRBJ1-3; D is unclear. CDR1 and CDR2 (germline): MNHEY, SMNVEV (reference sequence). Trimming pared 5 bases from V and 0 bases from J, leaving 14 bases between. CDR3 length equals 16 residues.

The table lists this clonotype with many counts. The V gene is TRBV3-1, the J gene TRBJ1-3, with D perhaps matching TRBD1 (5 bases). The CDR3 runs to 13 residues. Trimming cost V 8 bases and J 1 base, with 9 bases left between them. Germline V gene lookup returns CDR1 LGHDT and CDR2 YNNKEL (reference sequence). CDR3 coding DNA: TGTGCCAGCGGGGGATATTCTGGAAACACCATATATTTT. Protein: CASGGYSGNTIYF.

This clonotype was detected only a few times. The V and J genes are TRBV28 and TRBJ2-3; 10 bases align to TRBD1. V lost 4 bases and J lost 8; bases outside the gene matches: 6. Germline V gene lookup returns CDR1 MDHEN and CDR2 SYDVKM. The CDR3 length is 14 residues. CDR3 in DNA: TGTGCCAGCAGTTCGGACAGGGGGACTGGTACGCAGTATTTT. This translates into CASSSDRGTGTQYF.

The chain carries TRBV4-1 and TRBJ2-7; D call uncertain. V dropped 0 bases and J dropped 2 bases, with 11 bases sitting between them. The CDR3 length is 15 residues. The V gene's germline CDR1 is MGHRA and CDR2 YSYEKL. In DNA, the CDR3 is TGCGCCAGCAGCCAAGAGGTCCAGTCGACCTACGAGCAGTACTTC. Its translation: CASSQEVQSTYEQYF.

As for this clonotype: Germline is not matched at one junction end, which may reflect a read error. The CDR3 spells CACSFYLQKQNSYNEQFF. CDR3 DNA sequence: TGTGCCTGCAGTTTTTACCTTCAAAAACAAAACTCCTACAATGAGCAGTTCTTC. The chain has TRBV2 and TRBJ2-1, with D hard to call. Germline V CDR1 and CDR2: SNHLY, FYNNEI. The CDR3 has 18 residues.

J is TRBJ1-4 and V is TRBV5-1; D call uncertain. This CDR3 is built from 14 residues. Trimming cost V 1 base and J 6 bases, with 10 bases left between them. Germline CDR1 reads SGHRS; CDR2 reads YFSETQ. The CDR3 DNA follows: TGCGCCAGCAGCTTGTACGGTTCCGATGAAAAACTGTTTTTT. Translated, it gives CASSLYGSDEKLFF.

This clonotype was found a few times. V and J are TRBV6-6 and TRBJ1-5; D might be TRBD1 (5 bases). There are 13 residues in the CDR3. The V gene lost 7 bases and the J gene lost 6 bases, with 13 bases spanning the gap. Germline CDR1 reads MNHNY; CDR2 reads SVGAGI (reference sequence). CDR3 DNA sequence: TGTGCCAGCAACCCAGGGACGTTTCAGCCCCAGCATTTT. It translates to CASNPGTFQPQHF.

This clonotype was seen a handful of times. The CDR3 DNA sequence: TGTGCCAGCAGTGAACGGACAGGCTATGGCTACACCTTC. It translates to CASSERTGYGYTF. This chain connects TRBV12-3 or TRBV12-4 to TRBJ1-2; 7 nucleotides agree with TRBD1. The CDR3 is 13 residues long. J lost 4 bases, V lost 5 bases, and 4 bases had no gene match.

J is TRBJ2-7 and V is TRBV23-1; TRBD2 might be the D (6 bases). TRBV23-1 is an open reading frame, and its role is uncertain. The CDR3 length is 14 residues. Trimming took 0 bases from V and 5 from J, leaving 11 bases between them. The CDR3 bases are TGCGCCAGCAGTCAATCGTGGATAGCGGACGAGCAGTACGTC. Protein product: CASSQSWIADEQYV.

This clonotype has a count of ten or more. The chain has TRBV5-4 and TRBJ2-3; 9 nucleotides line up with TRBD2. This CDR3 has 16 residues. Germline-derived CDR1 and CDR2 are SGHNT and YYREEE (reference sequence). V lost 0 bases, J lost 1 base, and 3 bases stayed unmatched. The CDR3 bases are TGTGCCAGCAGCTTGGCGGTAGCGGGAGGCACAGATACGCAGTATTTT. Its protein product is CASSLAVAGGTDTQYF.

This chain uses TRBV3-1 with TRBJ1-2, with unresolved D. The germline CDR1 and CDR2 sequences are LGHDT and YNNKEL (reference sequence). The CDR3 loop spans 15 amino acids. Trimming cost V 0 bases and J 0 bases, with 8 bases left between them. The CDR3 sequence: CASSQDLLANYGYTF. In DNA form, the CDR3 reads TGTGCCAGCAGCCAAGATCTGCTAGCTAACTATGGCTACACCTTC.

The CDR3 here is CASSYEGRSSYEQYV. The CDR3 DNA follows: TGTGCCAGCAGTTACGAGGGGCGAAGCTCCTACGAGCAGTACGTC. The chain is built from TRBV6-5 and TRBJ2-7, with D perhaps assigned TRBD1 or TRBD2 (5 bases each). The CDR3 spans 15 residues. Germline CDR1 reads MNHEY; CDR2 reads SVGAGI. Trimming removed 2 bases from V and 0 bases from J, with 11 bases in between.

The chain recombines TRBV20-1 with TRBJ2-2; 11 bases map to TRBD2. With V trimmed by 1 base and J by 7 bases, 5 bases remained unmatched. The CDR3 is 15 amino acids. CDR1 DFQATT and CDR2 SNEGSKA come from the germline V gene (reference sequence). In DNA form, the CDR3 reads TGCAGTGCTAGAGTTAGCGGGGGGGCGTTCGGGGAGCTGTTTTTT. Translating it yields CSARVSGGAFGELFF.

This clonotype was detected a few times. The chain couples TRBV5-1 to TRBJ2-7, with 9 bases lining up with TRBD1. Germline V gene sequence: CDR1 SGHRS, CDR2 YFSETQ. J lost 5 bases, V lost 4 bases, and 10 bases had no gene match. The CDR3 is 15 residues long. CDR3 protein: CASSPEGDRVHEQYF. In DNA form, the CDR3 reads TGCGCCAGCAGCCCCGAGGGGGACAGGGTCCACGAGCAGTACTTC.

This clonotype has only a few counts. This chain uses TRBV12-3 or TRBV12-4 with TRBJ2-5; D is ambiguous. V was clipped by 6 bases and J by 0 bases, with 11 bases between them. The CDR3 runs 14 residues. CDR3 in DNA: TGTGCCAGCAGCCCCGGCAGGTACCAAGAGACCCAGTACTTC. This translates into CASSPGRYQETQYF.

There are many counts of this clonotype. The CDR3 spells CASSLKVLGISGNTIYF. CDR3 DNA: TGTGCCAGCAGTTTAAAGGTCCTCGGGATCTCTGGAAACACCATATATTTT. V and J are TRBV12-3 or TRBV12-4 and TRBJ1-3, with D hard to call. The CDR3 is made up of 17 amino acids. The V end was cut by 2 bases, the J end by 0 bases, with 14 bases between.

This clonotype has a handful of counts. The chain has TRBV4-2 and TRBJ2-7; 7 bases are a match to TRBD2. This CDR3 spans 17 amino acids. Germline V gene sequence: CDR1 LGHNA, CDR2 YNFKEQ. V was pared by 1 base and J by 6 bases, with 15 bases of the junction left unmatched. The CDR3 DNA follows: TGTGCCAGCAGCCAAGTCCCGAGTGCCCAGCGGGGAGGCGAGCAGTACTTC. Residues: CASSQVPSAQRGGEQYF.

This clonotype has only a few counts. V is TRBV11-2 and J is TRBJ2-1, with TRBD2 identical over 7 bases. CDR3 length: 16 residues. Germline V gene lookup returns CDR1 SGHAT and CDR2 FQNNGV. V trimming: 5 bases; J trimming: 0 bases; junction bases outside the gene matches: 7. The CDR3 is CASSRLGGSSYNEQFF. The CDR3 DNA reads as TGTGCCAGCAGCCGGCTGGGGGGGAGCTCCTACAATGAGCAGTTCTTC.

V is TRBV27 and J is TRBJ2-1, with 12 bases matching TRBD2. The CDR3 is 15 residues long. The germline gives CDR1 MNHEY, CDR2 SMNVEV (reference sequence). Trimming at V came to 3 bases and at J to 10 bases, leaving 7 bases not matched to a gene. The CDR3 DNA is TGTGCCAGCAGTTTTGGGTCTAGCGGGGGGGCCGAGCAGTTCTTC. It translates to CASSFGSSGGAEQFF.

The V gene is TRBV7-8, the J gene TRBJ2-7; a possible D gene is TRBD1 (6 bases). The CDR3 is made up of 16 amino acids. The germline gives CDR1 SGHVS, CDR2 FQNEAQ. Trimming left V 6 bases short and J 6 bases short, with 24 bases between. CDR3 coding DNA: TGTGCCAGCAGTTCTCCCAGGGGTCAGGGAACCGGCGAGCAGTACGTC. Residues: CASSSPRGQGTGEQYV.

This clonotype has only a few counts. The CDR3 region has the DNA TGTGCCAGCAGTTACCGGGCGGGGAGCTCCTACAATGAGCAGTTCTTC. It yields the protein CASSYRAGSSYNEQFF. The gene calls are TRBV6-5 and TRBJ2-1, with a tentative D call TRBD2 (6 bases). In germline, CDR1 is MNHEY, CDR2 SVGAGI. CDR3 length: 16 amino acids. V was trimmed by 2 bases and J by 0 bases, leaving 11 bases between them.

This clonotype was detected only a few times. The chain uses TRBV6-1 and TRBJ2-3; weak D call: TRBD2 (7 bases). The CDR3 spans 14 residues. V was cut by 0 bases and J by 8 bases, with 12 bases left in between. Germline lookup yields CDR1 MNHNS and CDR2 SASEGT. The CDR3 sequence is CASSEAGGRFTQYF. In DNA, the CDR3 is TGTGCCAGCAGTGAAGCGGGGGGGCGGTTTACGCAGTATTTT.

The V and J genes are TRBV7-3 and TRBJ1-6; weak D call: TRBD1 (6 bases). Between the trimmed V and J ends, which lost 2 bases and 9 bases, there was a span of 14 bases. CDR1 SGHTA and CDR2 FQGTGA come from the germline V gene. This CDR3 has 15 residues. CDR3 residues: CASSLVGTGASPLHF. As DNA, the CDR3 is TGTGCCAGCAGCTTAGTTGGAACGGGGGCTTCACCCCTCCACTTT.

This clonotype was counted a few times. The genes are TRBV6-1 and TRBJ2-6; weak D call: TRBD1 (6 bases). Trimming removed 2 bases from V and 0 bases from J, with 17 bases in between. This CDR3 has 19 residues. In germline, CDR1 is MNHNS, CDR2 SASEGT. The CDR3 region has the DNA TGTGCCAGCAGTGAAATAGGGGGTAGGGGGTTCTCTGGGGCCAACGTCCTGACTTTC. Amino acid sequence: CASSEIGGRGFSGANVLTF.